This T cell receptor beta chain is from a study of blood T cell repertoires in COVID-19. CDR1 is MDHEN and CDR2 is SYDVKM in the germline V gene. The CDR3 is 12 residues long. V shed 5 bases and J shed 5 bases, with 9 bases lying between them. The assay was immunoSEQ multiplex PCR, and TCRdb's table has in-frame clones only and misses some. The table records 300,000 to 450,000 clones, 80% to 90% of them present only once. Cohort placement rested on clinical history that participants reported themselves. Either two negative PCRs, clearance, or symptom resolution qualified Cohort 3 donors as recovered. The source is a man aged 18 to 29 who had recovered from COVID-19. Sequenced: PBMCs or T cells enriched from blood (not recorded which). V usage is TRBV28 and J usage is TRBJ1-2, with D perhaps TRBD1 (6 bases). The CDR3: CASSQGQYGYTF. For the CDR3, the DNA is TGTGCCAGCAGTCAGGGGCAGTATGGCTACACCTTC.